This T cell receptor beta chain stems from a study of neurological immune-mediated disorders. This CDR3 is built from 14 residues. Germline assignment: CDR1 SGDLS and CDR2 YYNGEE. V shed 0 bases and J shed 3 bases, with 7 bases lying between them. TCRdb re-analysed the 5' RACE reads in MiXCR, keeping a single row per CDR3 protein. The table has about 66,000 distinct CDR3 sequences, approximately 4.1% seen once. This clonotype was detected ten times or more. Unsorted libraries were prepared from 2 million PBMCs that had been stored at -80 C. The sample was PBMCs. J is TRBJ2-4 and V is TRBV9, with D unresolved. This clonotype was sampled from a young man with multiple sclerosis. The DNA for the CDR3 is TGTGCCAGCAGCGTAGACCTGTTCAAAAACATTCAGTACTTC. Its translation: CASSVDLFKNIQYF.